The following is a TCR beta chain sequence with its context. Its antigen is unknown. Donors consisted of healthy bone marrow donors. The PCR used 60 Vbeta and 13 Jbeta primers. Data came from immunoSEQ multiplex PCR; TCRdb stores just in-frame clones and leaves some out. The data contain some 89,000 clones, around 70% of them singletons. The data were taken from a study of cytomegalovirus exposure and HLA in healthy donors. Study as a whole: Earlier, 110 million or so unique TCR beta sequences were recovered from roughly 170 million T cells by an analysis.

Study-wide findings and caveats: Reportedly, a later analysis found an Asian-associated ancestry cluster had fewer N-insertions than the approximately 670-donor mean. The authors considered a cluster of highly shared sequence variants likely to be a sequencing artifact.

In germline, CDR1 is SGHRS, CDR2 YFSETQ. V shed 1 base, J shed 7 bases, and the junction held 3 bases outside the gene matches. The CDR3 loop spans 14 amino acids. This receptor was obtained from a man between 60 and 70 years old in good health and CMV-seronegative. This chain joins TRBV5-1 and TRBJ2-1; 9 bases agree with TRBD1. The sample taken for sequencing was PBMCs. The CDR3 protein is CASSLNGQGNEQFF. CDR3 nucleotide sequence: TGCGCCAGCAGCTTGAATGGACAGGGGAATGAGCAGTTCTTC. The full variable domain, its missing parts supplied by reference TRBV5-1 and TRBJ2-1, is KAGVTQTPRYLIKTRGQQVTLSCSPISGHRSVSWYQQTPGQGLQFLFEYFSETQRNKGNFPGRFSGRQFSNSRSEMNVSTLELGDSALYLCASSLNGQGNEQFFGPGTRLTVL.